This note documents a single T cell receptor beta chain sequence. These data belong to a study of control samples from healthy donors and cancer patients. Using immunoSEQ multiplex PCR, the repertoire was profiled, and TCRdb retains in-frame clones only, with some absent. This sample has about 170,000 clones, with about 91% found just once. V lost 6 bases, J lost 7 bases, and 15 bases lay in between. The CDR3 sequence is 14 residues long. Looked up from germline, CDR1 is SGHTA and CDR2 is FQGNSA. This chain uses TRBV7-2 with TRBJ1-4, with D unresolved. The sequence was obtained from a woman aged 25 to 45 in good health. Sample: blood. In DNA form, the CDR3 reads TGTGCCAGCAGTCCTAGTGGACGGCCTGAAAAACTGTTTTTT. It translates to CASSPSGRPEKLFF.